The next 10 T cell receptor beta chains were all read from a single sample in a study of OX40 agonist ivuxolimab in advanced cancers. The method was immunoSEQ multiplex PCR; TCRdb's version includes in-frame clones alone and lacks a portion of them. The table has about 79,000 clones, less than 95% seen once. Specimen: CD4+ or CD8+ T cells sorted from blood, collected in a trial of the OX40 agonist ivuxolimab. The receptors stem from an adult with an advanced solid tumor such as melanoma, head and neck, liver or kidney cancer.

This clone was detected only once. The chain carries TRBV5-4 and TRBJ1-2; weak D call: TRBD1 (5 bases). The germline CDR1 and CDR2 sequences are SGHNT and YYREEE (reference sequence). V gave up 4 bases and J gave up 6 bases, with 13 bases separating them. This CDR3 is built from 13 residues. The CDR3 is CASSLGPENGYTF. CDR3 sequence (DNA): TGTGCCAGCAGCCTGGGACCGGAAAATGGCTACACCTTC.

The chain combines TRBV27 with TRBJ2-3; the D is unclear. This CDR3 spans 15 amino acids. V was cut by 2 bases and J by 4 bases, with 13 bases left in between. Germline-derived CDR1 and CDR2 are MNHEY and SMNVEV (reference sequence). In DNA form, the CDR3 reads TGTGCCAGCAGTTTACGTCGGCTCGCAGCAGATACGCAGTATTTT. Its protein is CASSLRRLAADTQYF.

The V and J genes are TRBV19 and TRBJ1-2, with a possible D match to TRBD1 (5 bases). V lost 5 bases to trimming and J lost 2 bases, with 12 bases between them. The CDR3 spans 14 residues. Germline V CDR1 and CDR2: LNHDA, SQIVND (reference sequence). The CDR3 DNA reads as TGTGCCAGTAGTGACACAGGCACCAACTATGGCTACACCTTC. Translating gives CASSDTGTNYGYTF.

To note about this clone: The same CDR3 is also encoded by other DNA sequences in this sample. For the CDR3, the DNA is TGTGCCAGCAGCGTTCGGACAGATACGCAGTATTTT. This sequence encodes CASSVRTDTQYF. The gene calls are TRBV9 and TRBJ2-3; D uncertain. The CDR3 loop spans 12 amino acids. With 2 bases removed from V and 3 bases from J, the gap between germline ends came to 4 bases. The germline V gene has CDR1 SGDLS and CDR2 YYNGEE. The variable domain in full, with the rest retrieved from reference TRBV9 and TRBJ2-3, is DSGVTQTPKHLITATGQRVTLRCSPRSGDLSVYWYQQSLDQGLQFLIQYYNGEERAKGNILERFSAQQFPDLHSELNLSSLELGDSALYFCASSVRTDTQYFGPGTRLTVL.

CDR3: CASIRDRSNQPQHF. The CDR3 coding sequence is TGTGCCAGCATCCGGGACAGGAGCAATCAGCCCCAGCATTTT. This chain links TRBV6-1 with TRBJ1-5, with 8 nucleotides matching TRBD1. V lost 7 bases and J lost 1; bases outside the gene matches: 3. Germline V gene lookup returns CDR1 MNHNS and CDR2 SASEGT. This CDR3 region has 14 residues.

The V call is TRBV7-2, the J call TRBJ1-2; 7 nucleotides agree with TRBD1. The CDR3 is 17 amino acids. Germline V lookup: CDR1 SGHTA, CDR2 FQGNSA. V shed 5 bases and J 5 bases; nucleotides not matched to a gene: 17. CDR3 loop: CASSPKAPGQRQYGYTF. The CDR3 nucleotides read TGTGCCAGCAGCCCGAAAGCTCCGGGACAGAGACAATATGGCTACACCTTC.

The rearrangement uses TRBV30 and TRBJ1-1; D may be TRBD1 (6 bases). Trimming removed 0 bases from V and 0 bases from J, with 8 bases in between. Looked up from germline, CDR1 is GTSNPN and CDR2 is SVGIG (reference sequence). This CDR3 spans 14 amino acids. The CDR3 protein is CAWSVSGVNTEAFF. The CDR3 nucleotides are TGTGCCTGGAGTGTATCAGGGGTGAACACTGAAGCTTTCTTT.

This rearrangement joins TRBV28 to TRBJ2-5; 9 bases fit TRBD1. CDR1 and CDR2 from the germline V gene are MDHEN and SYDVKM. This CDR3 spans 15 amino acids. V gave up 4 bases and J gave up 7 bases; unmatched junction bases: 10. CDR3 sequence (DNA): TGTGCCAGCAGTTCTCGTTCGGACAGGGGCGTGACCCAGTACTTC. This gives the protein CASSSRSDRGVTQYF.

In DNA, the CDR3 is TGTGCCAGCAGTTACTCGGGGGTTTGGGGCAATCAGCCCCAGCATTTT. Protein sequence: CASSYSGVWGNQPQHF. The chain has TRBV6-5 and TRBJ1-5, with D perhaps TRBD1 (5 bases). Trimming took off 0 bases at V and 2 bases at J, with 11 bases between the two ends. The CDR3 has 16 amino acids. CDR1 and CDR2 (germline): MNHEY, SVGAGI.

The J gene is TRBJ2-5, the V gene TRBV9; 9 bases are shared with TRBD1. There are 14 residues in the CDR3. V was clipped by 3 bases and J by 2 bases; unmatched bases: 2. CDR1 and CDR2 (germline): SGDLS, YYNGEE. CDR3 in amino acids: CASSGTGAQETQYF. CDR3 bases: TGTGCCAGCAGCGGGACAGGGGCACAAGAGACCCAGTACTTC. The variable domain in full, completed from reference TRBV9 and TRBJ2-5, reads DSGVTQTPKHLITATGQRVTLRCSPRSGDLSVYWYQQSLDQGLQFLIQYYNGEERAKGNILERFSAQQFPDLHSELNLSSLELGDSALYFCASSGTGAQETQYFGPGTRLLVL.